This T cell receptor beta chain emerged from a study of cytomegalovirus exposure and HLA in healthy donors. Germline V CDR1 and CDR2: PRHDT, FYEKMQ (reference sequence). The ends lost 5 bases at V and 1 base at J; junction bases unmatched: 5. The CDR3 length is 17 residues. The study ran its PCR with 60 Vbeta and 13 Jbeta primers. Profiled with immunoSEQ multiplex PCR; TCRdb holds only in-frame clones, not every one. This table holds about 160,000 clones, about 77% found once. The chain links TRBV13 to TRBJ2-4, with 13 positions matching TRBD2. Sequenced material: PBMCs. The receptor was isolated from a man aged 18 to 30 in good health and CMV-seropositive. The CDR3 sequence: CASSTGTSGTAKNIQYF. For the CDR3, the DNA is TGTGCCAGCAGCACCGGGACTAGCGGGACGGCCAAAAACATTCAGTACTTC. Filled out from reference TRBV13 and TRBJ2-4, the complete variable domain reads AAGVIQSPRHLIKEKRETATLKCYPIPRHDTVYWYQQGPGQDPQFLISFYEKMQSDKGSIPDRFSAQQFSDYHSELNMSSLELGDSALYFCASSTGTSGTAKNIQYFGAGTRLSVL.